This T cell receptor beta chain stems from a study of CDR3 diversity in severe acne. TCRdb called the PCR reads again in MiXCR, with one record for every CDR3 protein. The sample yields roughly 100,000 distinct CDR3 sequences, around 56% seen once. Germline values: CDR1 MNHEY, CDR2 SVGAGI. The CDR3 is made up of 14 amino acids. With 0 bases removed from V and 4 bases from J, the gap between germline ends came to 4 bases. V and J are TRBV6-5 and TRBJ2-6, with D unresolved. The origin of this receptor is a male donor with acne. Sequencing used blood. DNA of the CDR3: TGTGCCAGCAGTTACTCCCTCGGGGCCAACGTCCTGACTTTC. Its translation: CASSYSLGANVLTF.